The subject of this entry is one T cell receptor (beta chain). Autologous stem cell transplantation was followed by relapse in every patient, and brentuximab vedotin exposure varied. Best responses included complete response and partial response; otherwise, the best response was progressive disease. The source of the sample is a study of PD-1 blockade in classical Hodgkin lymphoma. Per germline, CDR1 SGHTA and CDR2 FQGNSA. Trimming removed 5 bases at V and 0 bases at J, with 8 bases between. The length of the CDR3 is 14 residues. Assay: immunoSEQ multiplex PCR; the TCRdb copy retains only in-frame clones and omits some. The sample consists of about 40,000 clones, 60% to 75% of them appearing once.

This sequence was found in a human donor with classical Hodgkin lymphoma. V and J are TRBV7-2 and TRBJ1-3; weak D call: TRBD1 (6 bases). Sequencing used peripheral blood mononuclear cells (PBMCs), obtained at baseline. The CDR3 reads CASSPDSSGNTIYF. CDR3 nucleotides: TGTGCCAGCAGCCCGGACAGCTCTGGAAACACCATATATTTT. The full variable domain, with the rest looked up from reference TRBV7-2 and TRBJ1-3, is GAGVSQSPSNKVTEKGKDVELRCDPISGHTALYWYRQSLGQGLEFLIYFQGNSAPDKSGLPSDRFSAERTGGSVSTLTIQRTQQEDSAVYLCASSPDSSGNTIYFGEGSWLTVV.